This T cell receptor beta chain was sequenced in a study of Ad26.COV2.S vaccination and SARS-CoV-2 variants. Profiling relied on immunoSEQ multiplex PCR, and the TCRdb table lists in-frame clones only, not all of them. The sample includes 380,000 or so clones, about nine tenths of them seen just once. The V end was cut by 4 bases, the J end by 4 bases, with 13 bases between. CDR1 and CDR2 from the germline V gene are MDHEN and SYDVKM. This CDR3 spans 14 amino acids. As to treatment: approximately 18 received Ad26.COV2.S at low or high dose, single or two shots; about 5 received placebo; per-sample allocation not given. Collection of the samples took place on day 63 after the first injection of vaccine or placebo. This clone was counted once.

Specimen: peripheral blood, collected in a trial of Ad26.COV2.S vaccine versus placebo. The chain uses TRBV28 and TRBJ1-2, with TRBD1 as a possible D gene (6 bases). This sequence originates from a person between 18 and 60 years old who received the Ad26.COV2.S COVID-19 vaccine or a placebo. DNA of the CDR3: TGTGCCAGCAGTTCGGACGGAGGGGGCTATGGCTACACCTTC. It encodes CASSSDGGGYGYTF.